Presented here are 21 T cell receptor beta chains from one specimen sequenced in a study of shared clonotypes between healthy human individuals. The protocol was immunoSEQ multiplex PCR, while the TCRdb copy is restricted to in-frame clones and leaves out a portion. Of about 2.1 million clones in the sample, 93% were seen once. Naive-designated CD8 cells lacked CD45RO, were positively enriched for CCR7, and omitted terminally differentiated effector memory CD45RA+ cells. Sequencing was performed on naive CD8+ T cells from PBMCs. The source is a man between 18 and 35 years old in good health. Some clones in this sample may be carry-over from other donors' samples.

This chain connects TRBV4-3 to TRBJ1-1; D might be TRBD1 (5 bases). Trimming pared 0 bases from V and 10 bases from J, leaving 9 bases between. Germline loops: CDR1 LGHNA, CDR2 YSLEER. This CDR3 spans 12 amino acids. The CDR3 DNA is TGCGCCAGCAGCCAAGATCGACAGAGAGCTTTCTTT. This encodes CASSQDRQRAFF.

The V call is TRBV9, the J call TRBJ1-4; D uncertain. This CDR3 is built from 15 residues. Germline CDR1 is SGDLS and CDR2 is YYNGEE. Trimming pared 0 bases from V and 3 bases from J, leaving 9 bases between. This CDR3 reads CASSVAWGSNEKLFF. The CDR3 region has the DNA TGTGCCAGCAGCGTAGCATGGGGTTCTAATGAAAAACTGTTTTTT.

This rearrangement joins TRBV29-1 to TRBJ2-1; 10 bases agree with TRBD2. The V segment lost 5 bases and the J segment 9 bases; nucleotides outside the gene matches: 7. The CDR3 is 13 amino acids. Germline CDR1 and CDR2: SQVTM and ANQGSEA. The CDR3 reads CSVREREGPEQFF. CDR3 bases: TGCAGCGTTCGCGAGCGGGAGGGCCCTGAGCAGTTCTTC.

The V gene is TRBV19, the J gene TRBJ2-7, with 14 bases matching TRBD2. The CDR3 is 18 amino acids. Germline CDR1 LNHDA, CDR2 SQIVND (reference sequence). V was pared by 6 bases and J by 3 bases, with 13 bases of the junction left unmatched. CDR3 sequence (DNA): TGTGCCAGTAGCTCCCCCGGACTAGCGGGAGGAATAATCTACGAGCAGTACTTC. It codes for CASSSPGLAGGIIYEQYF. The full variable domain, its missing parts supplied by reference TRBV19 and TRBJ2-7, is DGGITQSPKYLFRKEGQNVTLSCEQNLNHDAMYWYRQDPGQGLRLIYYSQIVNDFQKGDIAEGYSVSREKKESFPLTVTSAQKNPTAFYLCASSSPGLAGGIIYEQYFGPGTRLTVT.

The chain recombines TRBV9 with TRBJ2-7, with 9 bases aligning to TRBD2. Germline V gene lookup returns CDR1 SGDLS and CDR2 YYNGEE. The CDR3 is made up of 16 amino acids. The V gene end was trimmed by 0 bases and the J gene end by 5 bases; junction bases not matched to a gene: 9. The DNA of the CDR3 is TGTGCCAGCAGCGTAGCTTTTGCGGGAGGGGAAGACGAGCAGTACTTC. It is translated as CASSVAFAGGEDEQYF.

To note about this clone: Other DNA sequences in this specimen translate into the identical CDR3. J is TRBJ2-1 and V is TRBV19; 7 bases map to TRBD2. Losses at the gene ends were 1 base for V and 3 bases for J; bases not matched to a gene: 6. Germline lookup yields CDR1 LNHDA and CDR2 SQIVND (reference sequence). This CDR3 comprises 16 residues. The CDR3 reads CASSIGASGDYNEQFF. DNA of the CDR3: TGTGCCAGTAGTATAGGGGCTAGCGGAGACTACAATGAGCAGTTCTTC.

Written as DNA, the CDR3 is TGTGCCATACTATCTTACGGGAGGGGCAATGAGCAGTTCTTC. It is translated as CAILSYGRGNEQFF. The chain couples TRBV7-8 to TRBJ2-1; 8 bases fit TRBD2. Germline CDR1 and CDR2: SGHVS and FQNEAQ. The V gene end was trimmed by 10 bases and the J gene end by 6 bases; junction bases not matched to a gene: 11. CDR3 size: 14 residues.

The chain uses TRBV11-1 and TRBJ2-3; D is unresolved. V was clipped by 2 bases and J by 6 bases, with 6 bases between them. Germline values: CDR1 SGHAT, CDR2 FQDESV (reference sequence). The CDR3 is 12 amino acids. The CDR3 DNA sequence: TGTGCCAGCAGCTTACCGGTTGATACGCAGTATTTT. Residues: CASSLPVDTQYF. Drawing the rest from reference TRBV11-1 and TRBJ2-3, the complete variable domain is EAEVAQSPRYKITEKSQAVAFWCDPISGHATLYWYRQILGQGPELLVQFQDESVVDDSQLPKDRFSAERLKGVDSTLKIQPAELGDSAMYLCASSLPVDTQYFGPGTRLTVL.

This chain joins TRBV4-1 and TRBJ2-1; 10 nucleotides match TRBD2. V dropped 1 base and J dropped 8; count of bases not matched to a gene: 5. CDR1 is MGHRA and CDR2 is YSYEKL in the germline V gene. The length of the CDR3 is 15 residues. In DNA, the CDR3 is TGCGCCAGCAGCCAAGGGCCTAGCGGGAGTTATGAGCAGTTCTTC. Its translation is CASSQGPSGSYEQFF.

V and J are TRBV5-6 and TRBJ1-5, with D perhaps matching TRBD1 (5 bases). Germline lookup yields CDR1 SGHDT and CDR2 YYEEEE. This CDR3 spans 13 amino acids. The V gene lost 4 bases and the J gene lost 4 bases, with 9 bases spanning the gap. This CDR3 is CASSTQGNQPQHF. The CDR3 DNA sequence: TGTGCCAGCAGCACTCAGGGTAATCAGCCCCAGCATTTT.

This chain connects TRBV7-9 to TRBJ2-7; D gene ambiguous. Trimming stripped 1 base from V and 0 bases from J, with 10 bases between. This CDR3 comprises 15 residues. CDR1 and CDR2 from the germline V gene are SEHNR and FQNEAQ (reference sequence). CDR3 sequence reads: CASSLDAGNSYEQYF. DNA of the CDR3: TGTGCCAGCAGCTTAGATGCCGGAAACTCCTACGAGCAGTACTTC.

The genes are TRBV9 and TRBJ2-3; the match to TRBD2 covers 8 bases. Looked up from germline, CDR1 is SGDLS and CDR2 is YYNGEE. J gave up 2 bases and V 3 bases, and 8 bases lay outside the gene matches. The length of the CDR3 is 16 residues. The CDR3: CASSELGGLVTDTQYF. In DNA form, the CDR3 reads TGTGCCAGCAGCGAGTTAGGGGGACTAGTCACAGATACGCAGTATTTT.

This rearrangement joins TRBV4-3 to TRBJ2-5, with D tentatively TRBD1 or TRBD2 (5 bases each). CDR1 is LGHNA, CDR2 YSLEER, per germline. The CDR3 runs to 14 residues. V lost 2 bases, J lost 5 bases, and 12 bases lay in between. CDR3 residues: CASSQSPGTETQYF. The DNA of the CDR3 is TGCGCCAGCAGCCAATCTCCAGGGACGGAGACCCAGTACTTC.

For this clone: Other DNA sequences in the same sample also yield this CDR3. The rearrangement uses TRBV7-9 and TRBJ2-1; D is unresolved. The V and J ends lost 0 bases and 9 bases respectively, with 6 bases between them. Germline V gene sequence: CDR1 SEHNR, CDR2 FQNEAQ (reference sequence). The CDR3 sequence is 12 residues long. This CDR3 reads CASSLAGFEQFF. CDR3 in DNA: TGTGCCAGCAGCTTAGCGGGGTTTGAGCAGTTCTTC.

The rearrangement uses TRBV27 and TRBJ2-4, with 15 bases fitting TRBD2. CDR3 size: 19 residues. Germline CDR1 reads MNHEY; CDR2 reads SMNVEV (reference sequence). V dropped 5 bases and J dropped 1; count of bases not matched to a gene: 9. CDR3 in amino acids: CASSKGLAGGGKAKNIQYF. CDR3 nucleotide sequence: TGTGCCAGCAGTAAAGGACTAGCGGGAGGGGGAAAGGCCAAAAACATTCAGTACTTC.

The genes are TRBV6-5 and TRBJ1-1, with D hard to call. The CDR3 contains 13 residues. The germline gives CDR1 MNHEY, CDR2 SVGAGI. Between the trimmed V and J ends, which lost 4 bases and 1 base, there was a span of 7 bases. As DNA, the CDR3 is TGTGCCAGCAGTTCCACAGAGAACACTGAAGCTTTCTTT. This translates into CASSSTENTEAFF.

This clone has a handful of counts. The chain links TRBV13 to TRBJ1-2, with D uncertain. The V gene's germline CDR1 is PRHDT and CDR2 FYEKMQ (reference sequence). V lost 0 bases and J lost 2, with 7 bases in between. The CDR3 has 14 amino acids. The CDR3 coding sequence is TGTGCCAGCAGCTTAGGATTGGGAAACTATGGCTACACCTTC. Protein product: CASSLGLGNYGYTF.

The DNA for the CDR3 is TGCGCCAGCAGCCCATCGGGAGGTAGCGACGAGCAGTACTTC. Translating it yields CASSPSGGSDEQYF. The V call is TRBV4-3, the J call TRBJ2-7; 7 nucleotides align to TRBD2. V shed 4 bases and J 5 bases; nucleotides not matched to a gene: 8. The germline V gene has CDR1 LGHNA and CDR2 YSLEER. The CDR3 has 14 residues.

This chain uses TRBV9 with TRBJ1-2; TRBD1 aligns across 9 bases. Germline loops: CDR1 SGDLS, CDR2 YYNGEE. The trim removed 2 bases at V and 5 bases at J, leaving 7 bases unmatched. The CDR3 runs to 15 residues. The CDR3, as DNA: TGTGCCAGCAGCGTCACAGGGGGCATGGGGTATGGCTACACCTTC. It codes for CASSVTGGMGYGYTF.

The V gene is TRBV4-1, the J gene TRBJ1-2, with D hard to call. The CDR3 loop spans 14 amino acids. CDR1 is MGHRA and CDR2 is YSYEKL in the germline V gene. V was cut by 0 bases and J by 4 bases, with 9 bases left in between. CDR3 coding DNA: TGCGCCAGCAGCCAAGACCCCAAGCGCTATGGCTACACCTTC. The encoded protein is CASSQDPKRYGYTF.

The chain combines TRBV7-9 with TRBJ2-5; D is tentatively TRBD1 or TRBD2 (5 bases each). CDR3 length: 14 residues. Trimming removed 6 bases from V and 4 bases from J, with 15 bases in between. Germline loops: CDR1 SEHNR, CDR2 FQNEAQ (reference sequence). The CDR3 DNA follows: TGTGCCAGCAGGGACGGGACCCAGGGAGAGACCCAGTACTTC. Its protein is CASRDGTQGETQYF.